The 21 T cell receptor beta chains in this list originate from one sample, sequenced in a study of T-cell memory formation after mild COVID-19. TCRdb re-derived calls from the 5' RACE reads in MiXCR, one entry per CDR3 protein. The data hold approximately 500,000 distinct CDR3 sequences, with 20% to 30% observed a single time. Sequenced: PBMCs or a T cell subset sorted from them (not recorded which). The receptors come from an adult woman who had mild COVID-19 (a few samples of this study predate the infection). Cell type and time point are not known.

This chain links TRBV29-1 with TRBJ2-2; D might be TRBD2 (5 bases). The CDR3 totals 14 residues. The germline V gene has CDR1 SQVTM and CDR2 ANQGSEA. Trimming shortened V by 3 bases and J by 5 bases, and 13 bases separated the two germline ends. The CDR3 is CSVEPGGGTGELFF. As DNA, the CDR3 is TGCAGCGTTGAGCCGGGCGGAGGAACCGGGGAGCTGTTTTTT.

The table lists this clonotype with a few counts. This chain joins TRBV4-3 and TRBJ1-2, with D perhaps TRBD1 (5 bases). The V and J ends lost 4 bases and 8 bases respectively, with 14 bases between them. This CDR3 contains 13 residues. CDR1 is LGHNA, CDR2 YSLEER, per germline. As DNA, the CDR3 is TGCGCCAGCAGCCCCGACGGCACAGGCGGCTACACCTTC. As protein: CASSPDGTGGYTF.

This clonotype was recorded a few times. This chain uses TRBV7-9 with TRBJ1-1; 9 bases map to TRBD1. Germline V CDR1 and CDR2: SEHNR, FQNEAQ (reference sequence). The CDR3 spans 16 residues. The ends lost 2 bases at V and 5 bases at J; junction bases unmatched: 9. CDR3 coding DNA: TGTGCCAGCAGCTTACTCCTGGGACAGGGAGGAACTGAAGCTTTCTTT. Its translation is CASSLLLGQGGTEAFF. Using reference TRBV7-9 and TRBJ1-1 for the parts outside the CDR3, the full variable domain is DTGVSQNPRHKITKRGQNVTFRCDPISEHNRLYWYRQTLGQGPEFLTYFQNEAQLEKSRLLSDRFSAERPKGSFSTLEIQRTEQGDSAMYLCASSLLLGQGGTEAFFGQGTRLTVV.

There are a few counts of this clonotype. CDR3 protein: CASSYSITGTASTDTQYF. The CDR3, as DNA: TGTGCCAGCAGTTACTCGATTACCGGGACAGCTAGCACAGATACGCAGTATTTT. The V and J genes are TRBV6-2 or TRBV6-3 and TRBJ2-3; TRBD1 matches 7 bases. V was pared by 0 bases and J by 0 bases, with 9 bases of the junction left unmatched. The CDR3 runs to 18 residues. The germline gives CDR1 MNHEY, CDR2 SVGEGT.

This clonotype occurred a few times. V and J are TRBV2 and TRBJ1-5; unclear D gene. Germline CDR1 reads SNHLY; CDR2 reads FYNNEI. V was clipped by 5 bases and J by 3 bases, with 14 bases between them. CDR3 length: 15 amino acids. The CDR3 coding sequence is TGTGCCAGCAGTCGCCGGCAAACCCTCAATCAGCCCCAGCATTTT. Its protein is CASSRRQTLNQPQHF.

Only a few counts were recorded for this clonotype. The V gene is TRBV10-3, the J gene TRBJ2-5, with 10 bases identical to TRBD2. This CDR3 comprises 17 residues. V lost 2 bases, J lost 1 base, and 7 bases stayed unmatched. Germline assignment: CDR1 ENHRY and CDR2 SYGVKD. CDR3 residues: CAISEVASGGLQETQYF. The CDR3 DNA is TGTGCCATCAGTGAGGTAGCTAGCGGGGGCCTCCAAGAGACCCAGTACTTC.

In this sample, this clonotype turned up a few times. The V and J genes are TRBV6-1 and TRBJ2-3; the D is unclear. V lost 3 bases to trimming and J lost 2 bases, with 6 bases between them. Per germline, CDR1 MNHNS and CDR2 SASEGT. The CDR3 is 13 residues long. Here the CDR3 DNA reads TGTGCCAGCAGTGACCCGGCCACAGATACGCAGTATTTT. Translated: CASSDPATDTQYF.

This clonotype was observed a few times. The gene calls are TRBV3-1 and TRBJ2-7; no firm D call. The CDR3 consists of 14 residues. Trimming shortened V by 1 base and J by 6 bases, and 13 bases separated the two germline ends. Germline V gene lookup returns CDR1 LGHDT and CDR2 YNNKEL (reference sequence). The CDR3 loop is CASSQVEWGLEQYF. The CDR3 bases are TGTGCCAGCAGCCAAGTGGAGTGGGGTCTCGAGCAGTACTTC.

This clonotype was seen a few times. V and J are TRBV14 and TRBJ2-1, with 8 bases matching TRBD2. Trimming cost V 5 bases and J 0 bases; bases outside gene matches: 6. The V gene's germline CDR1 is SGHDN and CDR2 FVKESK. This CDR3 has 16 amino acids. DNA for the CDR3: TGTGCCAGCAGCTTCATTAGCGGGGCCTCCTACAATGAGCAGTTCTTC. Translation: CASSFISGASYNEQFF. Full variable domain (rest looked up from reference TRBV14 and TRBJ2-1): EAGVTQFPSHSVIEKGQTVTLRCDPISGHDNLYWYRRVMGKEIKFLLHFVKESKQDESGMPNNRFLAERTGGTYSTLKVQPAELEDSGVYFCASSFISGASYNEQFFGPGTRLTVL.

This clonotype was counted between two and nine times. The V call is TRBV5-1, the J call TRBJ2-5; 9 bases fit TRBD1. V gave up 3 bases and J gave up 4 bases; unmatched junction bases: 7. CDR3 length: 15 amino acids. CDR1 SGHRS and CDR2 YFSETQ come from the germline V gene. This CDR3 is CASSSPGQGLETQYF. In DNA form, the CDR3 reads TGCGCCAGCAGCTCGCCGGGACAGGGCTTAGAGACCCAGTACTTC. Drawing the rest from reference TRBV5-1 and TRBJ2-5, the complete variable domain is KAGVTQTPRYLIKTRGQQVTLSCSPISGHRSVSWYQQTPGQGLQFLFEYFSETQRNKGNFPGRFSGRQFSNSRSEMNVSTLELGDSALYLCASSSPGQGLETQYFGPGTRLLVL.

This chain uses TRBV2 with TRBJ1-1; the match to TRBD1 covers 7 bases. CDR1 and CDR2 (germline): SNHLY, FYNNEI. The CDR3 covers 14 residues. Germline trimming cut 4 bases from V and 3 bases from J; bases unmatched to any gene: 5. The CDR3 protein is CASSADRVYTEAFF. DNA for the CDR3: TGTGCCAGCAGTGCTGACAGGGTCTACACTGAAGCTTTCTTT.

This clonotype has just a few counts. The chain combines TRBV7-9 with TRBJ2-3; D possibly corresponds to TRBD1 (7 bases). With 0 bases removed from V and 4 bases from J, the gap between germline ends came to 29 bases. The germline gives CDR1 SEHNR, CDR2 FQNEAQ (reference sequence). CDR3 size: 21 residues. The CDR3 loop is CASSLARITGQTVGGSDTQYF. For the CDR3, the DNA is TGTGCCAGCAGCTTAGCGAGGATAACGGGACAGACTGTCGGGGGTTCAGATACGCAGTATTTT.

This clonotype has more than one count but fewer than ten. The genes are TRBV6-4 and TRBJ2-1, with 8 bases fitting TRBD2. Germline V gives CDR1 MRHNA, CDR2 SNTAGT. The CDR3 runs 15 residues. Trimming took 6 bases from V and 2 from J; bases not matched to a gene: 6. The DNA for the CDR3 is TGTGCCAGCAGCCCTCGGGGGGGCCCCTACAATGAGCAGTTCTTC. Residues: CASSPRGGPYNEQFF.

This clonotype was counted between two and nine times. The rearrangement joins TRBV27 to TRBJ1-6, with D unresolved. Germline assignment: CDR1 MNHEY and CDR2 SMNVEV (reference sequence). The CDR3 totals 16 residues. Trimming stripped 2 bases from V and 3 bases from J, with 11 bases between. CDR3 protein: CASSLKANHYNSPLHF. CDR3 DNA sequence: TGTGCCAGCAGTTTAAAGGCCAATCACTATAATTCACCCCTCCACTTT.

This clonotype turned up a few times. The V and J genes are TRBV5-1 and TRBJ2-3, with TRBD1 as a possible D gene (6 bases). Trimming pared 0 bases from V and 3 bases from J, leaving 11 bases between. The CDR3 is made up of 15 amino acids. Germline CDR1 reads SGHRS; CDR2 reads YFSETQ. CDR3 nucleotides: TGCGCCAGCAGCTTGGCAGGGGTGGGGACAGATACGCAGTATTTT. Its translation is CASSLAGVGTDTQYF.

In this sample, this clonotype turned up a few times. The CDR3 loop reads CASSPHRGTGYNEQFF. DNA for the CDR3: TGTGCCAGCAGCCCACACAGGGGGACGGGCTACAATGAGCAGTTCTTC. The chain joins TRBV7-8 to TRBJ2-1; TRBD1 agrees at 8 bases. The CDR3 loop spans 16 amino acids. Trimming cost V 5 bases and J 3 bases; bases outside gene matches: 9. Germline CDR1 reads SGHVS; CDR2 reads FQNEAQ. The whole variable domain, filled in from reference TRBV7-8 and TRBJ2-1, reads GAGVSQSPRYKVAKRGQDVALRCDPISGHVSLFWYQQALGQGPEFLTYFQNEAQLDKSGLPSDRFFAERPEGSVSTLKIQRTQQEDSAVYLCASSPHRGTGYNEQFFGPGTRLTVL.

This clonotype was observed a handful of times. V gene TRBV27 combines with J gene TRBJ2-3, with D possibly matching TRBD2 (5 bases). The CDR3 extends over 15 amino acids. Germline CDR1 MNHEY, CDR2 SMNVEV (reference sequence). V lost 4 bases, J lost 3 bases, and 14 bases lay in between. The CDR3 DNA reads TGTGCCAGCAGTTCAGGACTTCCTTATACAGATACGCAGTATTTT. Protein: CASSSGLPYTDTQYF.

This clonotype came up a few times. The chain uses TRBV24-1 and TRBJ2-5; D gene unclear. Trimming took off 0 bases at V and 5 bases at J, with 9 bases between the two ends. The CDR3 contains 14 residues. Germline-derived CDR1 and CDR2 are KGHDR and SFDVKD. CDR3 region: CATSDLTDSETQYF. The CDR3 region has the DNA TGTGCCACCAGTGATTTGACGGATAGCGAGACCCAGTACTTC.

This clonotype was seen ten or more times. This chain links TRBV7-2 with TRBJ1-2, with D tentatively TRBD1 (5 bases). Germline V CDR1 and CDR2: SGHTA, FQGNSA. V dropped 5 bases and J dropped 6 bases, with 13 bases sitting between them. The CDR3 is made up of 13 amino acids. The CDR3 is CASSPRGGDGYTF. In DNA form, the CDR3 reads TGTGCCAGCAGCCCACGGGGGGGGGATGGCTACACCTTC.

This chain connects TRBV24-1 to TRBJ2-3; D ambiguous. The CDR3 sequence is 17 residues long. V shed 0 bases and J shed 0 bases, with 12 bases lying between them. Germline loops: CDR1 KGHDR, CDR2 SFDVKD. DNA of the CDR3: TGTGCCACCAGTGATTTGACACCTCAGGCTAGCACAGATACGCAGTATTTT. This sequence encodes CATSDLTPQASTDTQYF.

This clonotype occurred a few times. This CDR3 reads CASSLGTGVTGELFF. CDR3 DNA: TGTGCCAGCAGCCTAGGGACAGGGGTCACCGGGGAGCTGTTTTTT. This chain links TRBV7-2 with TRBJ2-2, with 10 bases that match TRBD1. This CDR3 is 15 amino acids long. V gave up 5 bases and J gave up 4 bases; unmatched junction bases: 4. The germline V gene has CDR1 SGHTA and CDR2 FQGNSA.